These T cell receptor beta chains were read from a single sample in a study of blood T cell repertoires in COVID-19. TCRdb's copy holds only in-frame clones and misses some; the assay was immunoSEQ multiplex PCR. This sample has tens of thousands of clones, with 70% to 90% found just once. Sequenced sample: peripheral blood. All receptors derive from a human donor in a cohort sampled during active COVID-19. The CDR3 runs from the conserved cysteine through the conserved F or W. Each record gives: V gene, clone size, CDR3 length, J gene, D gene, CDR3 protein, CDR3 DNA. D genes are given only for firm matches. Part of the rows lack a size; the others show once, few, many or a class for expanded clones.

v_call: TRBV7-2
clone_size: NA
cdr3_length: 13
j_call: TRBJ2-1
d_call: NA
cdr3_aa: CASKASSYNEQFF
cdr3_nt: TGTGCCAGCAAAGCGAGCTCCTACAATGAGCAGTTCTTC

v_call: TRBV2
clone_size: NA
cdr3_length: 15
j_call: TRBJ2-3
d_call: TRBD2
cdr3_aa: CASSTRGARTDTQYF
cdr3_nt: TGTGCCAGCAGTACGCGGGGGGCCCGCACAGATACGCAGTATTTT

v_call: TRBV7-3
clone_size: NA
cdr3_length: 16
j_call: TRBJ2-3
d_call: TRBD2
cdr3_aa: CASSLGAGGPTDTQYF
cdr3_nt: TGTGCCAGCAGCTTAGGAGCGGGAGGCCCCACAGATACGCAGTATTTT

v_call: TRBV6-6
clone_size: NA
cdr3_length: 16
j_call: TRBJ2-1
d_call: TRBD2
cdr3_aa: CASTYEPGLAADEQFF
cdr3_nt: TGTGCCAGCACCTATGAACCGGGACTAGCGGCAGATGAGCAGTTCTTC

v_call: TRBV9
clone_size: NA
cdr3_length: 18
j_call: TRBJ2-2
d_call: TRBD2
cdr3_aa: CASSAAVLAGGNTGELFF
cdr3_nt: TGTGCCAGCAGCGCAGCGGTCCTAGCGGGGGGTAACACCGGGGAGCTGTTTTTT

v_call: TRBV9
clone_size: once
cdr3_length: 15
j_call: TRBJ2-7
d_call: NA
cdr3_aa: CASSVGSSGYYEQYF
cdr3_nt: TGTGCCAGCAGCGTAGGAAGTAGCGGTTACTACGAGCAGTACTTC

v_call: TRBV18
clone_size: once
cdr3_length: 15
j_call: TRBJ1-1
d_call: NA
cdr3_aa: CASSPPASKNTEAFF
cdr3_nt: TGTGCCAGCTCACCACCGGCCAGTAAGAACACTGAAGCTTTCTTT

v_call: TRBV10-1
clone_size: NA
cdr3_length: 14
j_call: TRBJ1-5
d_call: NA
cdr3_aa: CASSEMGRDDDQHF
cdr3_nt: TGCGCCAGCAGTGAGATGGGCAGGGATGATGACCAGCATTTT

v_call: TRBV7-2
clone_size: NA
cdr3_length: 15
j_call: TRBJ1-2
d_call: NA
cdr3_aa: CASSLGAGLGYGYTF
cdr3_nt: TGTGCCAGCAGCTTAGGGGCAGGGTTGGGCTATGGCTACACCTTC

v_call: TRBV18
clone_size: NA
cdr3_length: 13
j_call: TRBJ1-1
d_call: NA
cdr3_aa: CASSPPNRVMAFF
cdr3_nt: TGTGCCAGCTCACCACCGAACAGGGTGATGGCTTTCTTT

v_call: TRBV14
clone_size: NA
cdr3_length: 14
j_call: TRBJ1-2
d_call: NA
cdr3_aa: CASSQDGRGYGYTF
cdr3_nt: TGTGCCAGCAGCCAAGATGGGCGGGGCTATGGCTACACCTTC

v_call: TRBV12-3/TRBV12-4
clone_size: NA
cdr3_length: 13
j_call: TRBJ2-7
d_call: NA
cdr3_aa: CASSSTASYEQYF
cdr3_nt: TGTGCCAGCAGTTCGACAGCCAGCTACGAGCAGTACTTC

v_call: TRBV5-1
clone_size: NA
cdr3_length: 14
j_call: TRBJ2-3
d_call: NA
cdr3_aa: CASSFYPGADTQYF
cdr3_nt: TGCGCCAGCAGCTTTTATCCGGGAGCAGATACGCAGTATTTT

v_call: TRBV6-2/TRBV6-3
clone_size: NA
cdr3_length: 15
j_call: TRBJ1-5
d_call: NA
cdr3_aa: CASSPFRTQDQPQHF
cdr3_nt: TGTGCCAGCAGCCCCTTTAGGACTCAGGATCAGCCCCAGCATTTT

v_call: TRBV18
clone_size: NA
cdr3_length: 17
j_call: TRBJ2-3
d_call: TRBD1
cdr3_aa: CASSPSFWTGVTDTQYF
cdr3_nt: TGTGCCAGCTCACCCTCTTTTTGGACAGGGGTCACAGATACGCAGTATTTT

v_call: TRBV28
clone_size: once
cdr3_length: 15
j_call: TRBJ1-1
d_call: NA
cdr3_aa: CASNHRVTQGTEAFF
cdr3_nt: TGTGCCAGCAATCACCGCGTCACCCAGGGGACTGAAGCTTTCTTT

v_call: TRBV29-1
clone_size: NA
cdr3_length: 13
j_call: TRBJ2-3
d_call: TRBD1
cdr3_aa: CSVGQGSTDTQYF
cdr3_nt: TGCAGCGTCGGACAGGGCTCCACAGATACGCAGTATTTT

v_call: TRBV5-1
clone_size: NA
cdr3_length: 15
j_call: TRBJ1-4
d_call: TRBD1
cdr3_aa: CASTATGQTNEKLFF
cdr3_nt: TGCGCCAGCACCGCCACGGGACAGACTAATGAAAAACTGTTTTTT

v_call: TRBV24-1
clone_size: NA
cdr3_length: 13
j_call: TRBJ2-3
d_call: NA
cdr3_aa: CATSDSQAGTQYF
cdr3_nt: TGTGCCACCAGTGATTCTCAGGCGGGTACGCAGTATTTT

v_call: TRBV6-5
clone_size: NA
cdr3_length: 13
j_call: TRBJ2-3
d_call: NA
cdr3_aa: CASSPPGRDTQYF
cdr3_nt: TGTGCCAGCAGTCCTCCAGGCCGAGATACGCAGTATTTT

v_call: TRBV11-2
clone_size: NA
cdr3_length: 18
j_call: TRBJ2-6
d_call: NA
cdr3_aa: CASSWGLRGPSGANVLTF
cdr3_nt: TGTGCCAGCAGTTGGGGTTTGAGAGGGCCCTCTGGGGCCAACGTCCTGACTTTC

v_call: TRBV24-1
clone_size: NA
cdr3_length: 13
j_call: TRBJ1-2
d_call: NA
cdr3_aa: CATSSAGDYGYTF
cdr3_nt: TGTGCCACCAGTAGCGCGGGGGACTATGGCTACACCTTC

v_call: TRBV27
clone_size: NA
cdr3_length: 17
j_call: TRBJ1-6
d_call: NA
cdr3_aa: CASSLFDRSSYNSPLHF
cdr3_nt: TGTGCCAGCAGTTTATTCGACAGGAGCTCCTATAATTCACCCCTCCACTTT

v_call: TRBV13
clone_size: NA
cdr3_length: 22
j_call: TRBJ1-2
d_call: NA
cdr3_aa: CASSLGIGGAKLNLERRYGYTF
cdr3_nt: TGTGCCAGCAGCTTAGGCATTGGAGGGGCGAAACTCAACCTCGAAAGACGCTATGGCTACACCTTC

v_call: TRBV6-2/TRBV6-3
clone_size: NA
cdr3_length: 18
j_call: TRBJ2-3
d_call: NA
cdr3_aa: CASSYLPGLAPSTDTQYF
cdr3_nt: TGTGCCAGCAGTTACCTTCCCGGGCTAGCCCCTAGCACAGATACGCAGTATTTT

v_call: TRBV4-3
clone_size: NA
cdr3_length: 18
j_call: TRBJ2-3
d_call: TRBD2
cdr3_aa: CASSQGALSGGRTDTQYF
cdr3_nt: TGCGCCAGCAGCCAAGGGGCACTCAGCGGGGGACGCACAGATACGCAGTATTTT

v_call: TRBV5-1
clone_size: NA
cdr3_length: 17
j_call: TRBJ2-3
d_call: NA
cdr3_aa: CASSSGGLAMVTDTQYF
cdr3_nt: TGCGCCAGCAGCAGTGGGGGTCTAGCGATGGTAACAGATACGCAGTATTTT

v_call: TRBV25-1
clone_size: NA
cdr3_length: 13
j_call: TRBJ1-2
d_call: NA
cdr3_aa: CASSSLGPSGYTF
cdr3_nt: TGTGCCAGCAGTTCCCTAGGCCCATCGGGCTACACCTTC

v_call: TRBV24-1
clone_size: NA
cdr3_length: 18
j_call: TRBJ2-3
d_call: TRBD2
cdr3_aa: CATSDPAGGLLITDTQYF
cdr3_nt: TGTGCCACCAGTGACCCCGCGGGGGGACTCCTGATCACAGATACGCAGTATTTT

v_call: TRBV30
clone_size: NA
cdr3_length: 13
j_call: TRBJ2-5
d_call: TRBD1
cdr3_aa: CAWSPGGAETQYF
cdr3_nt: TGTGCCTGGAGTCCAGGGGGCGCGGAGACCCAGTACTTC

v_call: TRBV5-5
clone_size: NA
cdr3_length: 14
j_call: TRBJ1-1
d_call: TRBD1
cdr3_aa: CASSPGQRNTEAFF
cdr3_nt: TGTGCCAGCAGCCCGGGACAGCGGAACACTGAAGCTTTCTTT

v_call: TRBV2
clone_size: NA
cdr3_length: 17
j_call: TRBJ2-2
d_call: TRBD2
cdr3_aa: CASSSLTSGRDTGELFF
cdr3_nt: TGTGCCAGCAGTTCCTTGACTAGCGGGAGGGACACCGGGGAGCTGTTTTTT

v_call: TRBV9
clone_size: NA
cdr3_length: 15
j_call: TRBJ2-5
d_call: TRBD1
cdr3_aa: CASSVFGTEQETQYF
cdr3_nt: TGTGCCAGCAGCGTTTTCGGGACAGAACAAGAGACCCAGTACTTC

v_call: TRBV5-1
clone_size: NA
cdr3_length: 15
j_call: TRBJ1-1
d_call: NA
cdr3_aa: CASSFGHGANTEAFF
cdr3_nt: TGCGCCAGCAGCTTCGGACATGGGGCGAACACTGAAGCTTTCTTT

v_call: TRBV6-1
clone_size: NA
cdr3_length: 16
j_call: TRBJ2-3
d_call: TRBD1
cdr3_aa: CASSGRTGSGSDTQYF
cdr3_nt: TGTGCCAGCAGTGGAAGGACAGGTAGTGGATCAGATACGCAGTATTTT

v_call: TRBV29-1
clone_size: once
cdr3_length: 13
j_call: TRBJ2-3
d_call: TRBD2
cdr3_aa: CSVVAGATDTQYF
cdr3_nt: TGCAGCGTTGTAGCGGGAGCCACAGATACGCAGTATTTT

v_call: TRBV28
clone_size: NA
cdr3_length: 13
j_call: TRBJ1-4
d_call: NA
cdr3_aa: CASSRSLNEKLFF
cdr3_nt: TGTGCCAGCAGTAGGAGCCTTAATGAAAAACTGTTTTTT

v_call: TRBV6-5
clone_size: NA
cdr3_length: 14
j_call: TRBJ1-5
d_call: TRBD1
cdr3_aa: CASSYRQGGQPQHF
cdr3_nt: TGTGCCAGCAGTTACCGACAGGGCGGCCAGCCCCAGCATTTT

v_call: TRBV9
clone_size: once
cdr3_length: 12
j_call: TRBJ1-1
d_call: NA
cdr3_aa: CASSVDRGQAFF
cdr3_nt: TGTGCCAGCAGCGTAGATAGGGGCCAAGCTTTCTTT

v_call: TRBV6-1
clone_size: NA
cdr3_length: 15
j_call: TRBJ1-2
d_call: NA
cdr3_aa: CASSELLAGNYGYTF
cdr3_nt: TGTGCCAGCAGTGAATTGTTGGCAGGGAACTATGGCTACACCTTC

v_call: TRBV7-9
clone_size: NA
cdr3_length: 12
j_call: TRBJ1-2
d_call: NA
cdr3_aa: CASSPIGGGYTF
cdr3_nt: TGTGCCAGCAGCCCCATCGGGGGAGGCTACACCTTC

v_call: TRBV28
clone_size: NA
cdr3_length: 16
j_call: TRBJ1-6
d_call: TRBD1
cdr3_aa: CASSAPPGQDNSPLHF
cdr3_nt: TGTGCCAGCAGTGCACCTCCTGGACAGGATAATTCACCCCTCCACTTT

v_call: TRBV27
clone_size: NA
cdr3_length: 14
j_call: TRBJ2-7
d_call: NA
cdr3_aa: CASSRQAHSYEQYF
cdr3_nt: TGTGCCAGCAGTCGACAGGCCCACTCCTACGAGCAGTACTTC

v_call: TRBV5-1
clone_size: NA
cdr3_length: 14
j_call: TRBJ2-3
d_call: TRBD2
cdr3_aa: CASSLPGGQNTQYF
cdr3_nt: TGCGCCAGCAGCTTACCGGGGGGTCAAAATACGCAGTATTTT

v_call: TRBV28
clone_size: NA
cdr3_length: 15
j_call: TRBJ1-6
d_call: TRBD1
cdr3_aa: CASAEPGQGNSPLHF
cdr3_nt: TGTGCCAGCGCCGAGCCGGGACAGGGAAATTCACCCCTCCACTTT

v_call: TRBV30
clone_size: once
cdr3_length: 15
j_call: TRBJ1-1
d_call: TRBD1
cdr3_aa: CAWSVGQGMNTEAFF
cdr3_nt: TGTGCCTGGAGTGTTGGACAGGGTATGAACACTGAAGCTTTCTTT

v_call: TRBV7-2
clone_size: NA
cdr3_length: 14
j_call: TRBJ1-2
d_call: TRBD1
cdr3_aa: CASSLGSRGQGYTF
cdr3_nt: TGTGCCAGCAGCTTGGGGAGCAGGGGGCAAGGCTACACCTTC

v_call: TRBV7-3
clone_size: few
cdr3_length: 14
j_call: TRBJ2-7
d_call: TRBD2
cdr3_aa: CASSPFSGSYEQYF
cdr3_nt: TGTGCCAGCAGCCCTTTCAGCGGGAGCTACGAGCAGTACTTC

v_call: TRBV5-1
clone_size: NA
cdr3_length: 15
j_call: TRBJ2-1
d_call: TRBD2
cdr3_aa: CASSFRGEYYNEQFF
cdr3_nt: TGCGCCAGCAGCTTCCGGGGGGAGTACTACAATGAGCAGTTCTTC

v_call: TRBV27
clone_size: NA
cdr3_length: 13
j_call: TRBJ2-7
d_call: TRBD1
cdr3_aa: CASRAGGSYEQYF
cdr3_nt: TGTGCCAGCAGGGCAGGGGGTTCCTACGAGCAGTACTTC

v_call: TRBV7-3
clone_size: NA
cdr3_length: 13
j_call: TRBJ2-1
d_call: TRBD1
cdr3_aa: CASSEDRENEQFF
cdr3_nt: TGTGCCAGCAGCGAGGACAGGGAAAATGAGCAGTTCTTC

v_call: TRBV7-9
clone_size: few
cdr3_length: 14
j_call: TRBJ2-7
d_call: NA
cdr3_aa: CASSLSPGSYEQYF
cdr3_nt: TGTGCCAGCAGCTTATCGCCAGGGTCCTACGAGCAGTACTTC

v_call: TRBV3-1/TRBV3-2
clone_size: NA
cdr3_length: 16
j_call: TRBJ2-1
d_call: TRBD2
cdr3_aa: CASSQAAGTRGNEQFF
cdr3_nt: TGTGCCAGCAGCCAAGCTGCCGGGACTAGGGGTAATGAGCAGTTCTTC

v_call: TRBV3-1/TRBV3-2
clone_size: NA
cdr3_length: 16
j_call: TRBJ1-4
d_call: NA
cdr3_aa: CASSQYQTGGLEKLFF
cdr3_nt: TGTGCCAGCAGCCAGTACCAGACAGGCGGTCTTGAAAAACTGTTTTTT

v_call: TRBV19
clone_size: once
cdr3_length: 16
j_call: TRBJ1-6
d_call: NA
cdr3_aa: CASTHSHRTLYSPLHF
cdr3_nt: TGTGCCAGTACCCATTCCCACAGGACCCTTTATTCACCCCTCCACTTT

v_call: TRBV28
clone_size: NA
cdr3_length: 12
j_call: TRBJ2-2
d_call: NA
cdr3_aa: CASSFFGGELFF
cdr3_nt: TGTGCCAGCAGTTTTTTCGGCGGGGAGCTGTTTTTT

v_call: TRBV5-1
clone_size: NA
cdr3_length: 13
j_call: TRBJ1-1
d_call: NA
cdr3_aa: CASRGEGNTEAFF
cdr3_nt: TGCGCCAGCAGGGGGGAGGGGAACACTGAAGCTTTCTTT

v_call: TRBV4-3
clone_size: NA
cdr3_length: 16
j_call: TRBJ2-1
d_call: TRBD2
cdr3_aa: CASSSRTSGVYNEQFF
cdr3_nt: TGCGCCAGCAGCTCCCGCACTAGCGGGGTTTACAATGAGCAGTTCTTC

v_call: TRBV18
clone_size: NA
cdr3_length: 12
j_call: TRBJ2-7
d_call: NA
cdr3_aa: CASSPPKGPTYF
cdr3_nt: TGTGCCAGCTCACCACCGAAAGGTCCGACATACTTC

v_call: TRBV7-8
clone_size: NA
cdr3_length: 17
j_call: TRBJ2-1
d_call: TRBD2
cdr3_aa: CATEGTSGTSSYNEQFF
cdr3_nt: TGTGCCACCGAGGGGACTAGCGGTACAAGCTCCTACAATGAGCAGTTCTTC